Here is one T cell receptor beta chain with its context. Its antigen is unidentified. The data were taken from a study of graft-versus-host responses after intestinal transplantation. Study-level information: Recipients had transplants, and these were multivisceral, liver-intestinal, or isolated intestinal. Following induction with anti-thymocyte globulin, all recipients were given tacrolimus and steroids for 2 to 4 years. General study points: GvH clonotypes were identified within recipient marrow, with a subset emerging first in ileum or blood. Patients with graft-donor T cell macrochimerism had high graft-versus-host to host-versus-graft clonal ratios in allografts.

The germline V gene encodes CDR1 SGDLS and CDR2 YYNGEE. Trimming stripped 0 bases from V and 4 bases from J, with 10 bases between. This CDR3 has 15 amino acids. TCRdb's copy holds only in-frame clones and misses some; the assay was immunoSEQ multiplex PCR. The sample lists over 85,000 clones, around 92% occurring once. The genes are TRBV9 and TRBJ2-2; unclear D gene. This specimen was unstimulated CD4+ T cells sorted from spleen or lymph node cells, taken before transplant. This receptor was taken from a human donor who was the organ donor for an intestinal transplant. CDR3 protein: CASSVVVSGTGELFF. The CDR3, as DNA: TGTGCCAGCAGCGTAGTGGTATCGGGCACCGGGGAGCTGTTTTTT. Full variable domain (remainder filled in from reference TRBV9 and TRBJ2-2): DSGVTQTPKHLITATGQRVTLRCSPRSGDLSVYWYQQSLDQGLQFLIQYYNGEERAKGNILERFSAQQFPDLHSELNLSSLELGDSALYFCASSVVVSGTGELFFGEGSRLTVL.